The rows below give T cell receptor beta chains drawn from one sample of a study of early T cells in non-severe SARS-CoV-2 infection. TCRdb passed the 5' RACE reads through MiXCR, listing each CDR3 protein once. The data show 60,000 to 90,000 distinct CDR3 sequences, with approximately 9.1% seen just once and about 5.3% held by the top ten. Material for sequencing was whole blood. The receptors originated from an adult who was a healthcare worker with PCR-confirmed SARS-CoV-2 infection or an uninfected control (not recorded which). Each CDR3 is given with its conserved first and last residue. The D gene is left open where the match is weak. Size values are once, few and many counts, or a class for expanded clones, and some rows have none.

J	V	size	D	DNA	CDR3
TRBJ2-1	TRBV7-3	many	NA	TGTGCCAGCAGCTCCCGGGCCGATTACAATGAGCAGTTCTTC	CASSSRADYNEQFF
TRBJ1-6	TRBV28	many	TRBD1	TGTGCCAGCAGTATAACTCGACAGGGAAATTCACCCCTCCACTTT	CASSITRQGNSPLHF
TRBJ2-7	TRBV7-9	NA	NA	TGTGCCAGCAGCTTAGAGGCCCTTCAGGGTGGGGGGGCCTTTCTCTACGAGCAGTACTTC	CASSLEALQGGGAFLYEQYF
TRBJ2-5	TRBV20-1	many	NA	TGCAGTGCTACGAGGGATGGGGAGACCCAGTACTTC	CSATRDGETQYF
TRBJ1-1	TRBV3-1	many	TRBD1	TGTGCCAGCAGCCAAGTACAGGGGGCCACTGAAGCTTTCTTT	CASSQVQGATEAFF
TRBJ2-7	TRBV11-2	few	NA	TGTGCCAGCAGCCCGACAGCTTACGCGCAGTACTTC	CASSPTAYAQYF
TRBJ1-1	TRBV5-1	NA	NA	TGCGCCAGCAGCTTGGATGGTGCTATTCAGAACACTGAAGCTTTCTTT	CASSLDGAIQNTEAFF
TRBJ2-3	TRBV5-4	NA	NA	TGTGCCAGCAGCTTACTGTCAGGCAGCACAGATACGCAGTATTTT	CASSLLSGSTDTQYF
TRBJ2-7	TRBV20-1	few	NA	TGCAGTGCTAGGACCAGAGGGGGGGTTAGGGACGAGCAGTACTTC	CSARTRGGVRDEQYF
TRBJ1-2	TRBV12-3/TRBV12-4	few	TRBD1	TGTGCCAGCAGTAAGGACAGGGGGCTAAGGGGCTACACCTTC	CASSKDRGLRGYTF
TRBJ2-3	TRBV6-5	many	NA	TGTGCCAGCAGTTTAGGTCGTAGCACAGATACGCAGTATTTT	CASSLGRSTDTQYF
TRBJ1-2	TRBV5-1	few	TRBD1	TGCGCCAGCAGCCACACAGGGGACTCCTTATATGGCTACACCTTC	CASSHTGDSLYGYTF
TRBJ2-3	TRBV11-2	NA	TRBD2	TGTGCCAGCAGCTTAAGAAGCGGGAGTCTGGCAGATACGCAGTATTTT	CASSLRSGSLADTQYF
TRBJ2-5	TRBV5-1	NA	TRBD1	TGCGCCAGCAGCTCCTGGACAGGGATAGAGACCCAGTACTTC	CASSSWTGIETQYF
TRBJ2-1	TRBV25-1	few	TRBD2	TGTGCCAGCAGTGAAGGTATGCTAGCGGGTGATGAGCAGTTCTTC	CASSEGMLAGDEQFF
TRBJ2-1	TRBV7-3	NA	TRBD2	TGTGCCAGCAGCTCATCCATAGCGGGAGGAGCCAATGAGCAGTTCTTC	CASSSSIAGGANEQFF
TRBJ1-6	TRBV5-4	NA	TRBD1	TGTGCCAGCAGCTTGGTAGCGGGGACAGGGGGCTCACCCCTCCACTTT	CASSLVAGTGGSPLHF
TRBJ2-3	TRBV28	NA	TRBD2	TGTGCCAGCAGCTTAGGTAGCGGGAGTCGGGATACGCAGTATTTT	CASSLGSGSRDTQYF
TRBJ1-2	TRBV29-1	NA	NA	TGCAGTTTATGGGGGGCTAACGGCTACACCTTC	CSLWGANGYTF
TRBJ2-7	TRBV5-1	NA	NA	TGCGCCAGCAGCACCGACAGGAACTCCTACGAGCAGTACTTC	CASSTDRNSYEQYF
TRBJ1-1	TRBV7-2	few	TRBD1	TGTGCCAGCAGCTATCGACAGGGGAGGACTGAAGCTTTCTTT	CASSYRQGRTEAFF
TRBJ2-5	TRBV5-1	NA	TRBD1	TGCGCCAGCAGCTTCCGGGACAGGCTCCAAGAGACCCAGTACTTC	CASSFRDRLQETQYF
TRBJ2-3	TRBV27	few	NA	TGTGCCAGCAGGGGGAAGGGCCTTATCACAGATACGCAGTATTTT	CASRGKGLITDTQYF
TRBJ2-5	TRBV6-5	few	NA	TGTGCCAGCAGTTACTCTCCGGAGTACCAAGAGACCCAGTACTTC	CASSYSPEYQETQYF